This T cell receptor (beta chain) was documented in a study of blood T cells in healthy people across ages. Primed by a sample-barcoded 5' primer and a J-beta primer mix, a second PCR proceeded for about 7 to 11 cycles. From the 5' RACE reads, TCRdb called clonotypes with MiXCR, one entry per CDR3 protein. This sample carries approximately 1,000,000 distinct CDR3 sequences, 45% of them seen once, and the ten largest clones take under 20%. Donors were systemically healthy Caucasian individuals from Russia aged 6 to 90 years. V lost 6 bases and J lost 9, with 9 bases in between. The CDR3 length is 10 residues. The germline V gene has CDR1 SQVTM and CDR2 ANQGSEA. This clonotype came up many times.

The receptor was isolated from a woman between 55 and 75 years old in good health. The J gene is TRBJ2-1, the V gene TRBV29-1; D perhaps matches TRBD2 (5 bases). Input material: blood. The CDR3 DNA is TGCAGCGTCGGACTTACTGAGCAGTTCTTC. Translating it yields CSVGLTEQFF.